The 14 T cell receptor beta chains reported below all come from one sample, sequenced in a study of shared clonotypes between healthy human individuals. Only in-frame clones appear in the TCRdb table, and some are missing; sequencing was by immunoSEQ multiplex PCR. This sample carries approximately 740,000 clones, under 80% of them seen once, and the ten largest clones take 1.7%. Source material: memory CD4+ T cells sorted from blood. Indicated subset: CD45RA-negative fraction. The receptors derive from a woman aged 25-40 years in good health.

The chain carries TRBV10-3 and TRBJ2-1; D might be TRBD2 (5 bases). CDR3 length equals 13 residues. Germline V CDR1 and CDR2: ENHRY, SYGVKD. The V end lost 11 bases, the J end lost 6 bases, and 17 bases lay between the germline ends. This CDR3 is CAVGFAGINEQFF. CDR3 coding DNA: TGTGCCGTGGGATTCGCGGGCATCAATGAGCAGTTCTTC.

The V gene is TRBV23-1, the J gene TRBJ2-3, with D hard to call. TRBV23-1 is an ORF, with its function uncertain. The CDR3 consists of 15 residues. Trimming stripped 5 bases from V and 1 base from J, with 13 bases between. In DNA form, the CDR3 reads TGCGCCAGCAGTTTCGAACCGTTGGGCACAGATACGCAGTATTTT. It is translated as CASSFEPLGTDTQYF.

This chain links TRBV2 with TRBJ2-7; D unclear. V lost 4 bases and J 6 bases, leaving 10 bases between the germline ends. This CDR3 contains 12 residues. In germline, CDR1 is SNHLY, CDR2 FYNNEI. CDR3 residues: CASSVRGVEQYF. The CDR3, as DNA: TGTGCCAGCAGTGTTCGTGGGGTCGAGCAGTACTTC.

V is TRBV18 and J is TRBJ2-6; 8 positions match TRBD1. The V gene end was trimmed by 2 bases and the J gene end by 0 bases; junction bases not matched to a gene: 6. CDR3 length equals 18 residues. Germline lookup yields CDR1 KGHSH and CDR2 LQKENI. For the CDR3, the DNA is TGTGCCAGCTCACCAGCCGGGACAGGATTCTCTGGGGCCAACGTCCTGACTTTC. The encoded protein is CASSPAGTGFSGANVLTF.

The table lists this clone with a few counts. The chain carries TRBV2 and TRBJ2-3; a possible D gene is TRBD2 (7 bases). Looked up from germline, CDR1 is SNHLY and CDR2 is FYNNEI. This CDR3 comprises 15 residues. Trimming shortened V by 4 bases and J by 4 bases, and 15 bases separated the two germline ends. The CDR3, as DNA: TGTGCCAGCAGTGGTAGGGGGGGTGAGTCAGATACGCAGTATTTT. Its protein is CASSGRGGESDTQYF.

As to this clone: Given a much more abundant clone one base away, this may be a read error. Other DNA sequences of this sample code for an identical CDR3. The J gene is TRBJ2-3, the V gene TRBV5-1; 9 bases are a match to TRBD1. Germline CDR1 SGHRS, CDR2 YFSETQ. The J segment lost 5 bases and the V segment lost 0 bases, leaving 1 base of the junction unmatched. This CDR3 region has 14 residues. The CDR3 is CASSLGQGGDTQYF. The CDR3 region has the DNA TGCGCCAGCAGCTTGGGACAGGGGGGAGATACGCAGTATTTT.

This chain uses TRBV2 with TRBJ2-5; the D gene could be TRBD1 or TRBD2 (5 bases each). The CDR3 spans 11 residues. Germline V gene lookup returns CDR1 SNHLY and CDR2 FYNNEI. Deletions cut 4 bases from V and 6 bases from J, with 6 bases between. DNA of the CDR3: TGTGCCAGCAGTGGGGGGAAGACCCAGTACTTC. Its protein product is CASSGGKTQYF.

The V call is TRBV15, the J call TRBJ2-7, with TRBD2 as a possible D gene (6 bases). Trimming cost V 2 bases and J 2 bases, with 13 bases left between them. CDR1 is LNHNV, CDR2 YYDKDF, per germline (reference sequence). The CDR3 spans 15 residues. CDR3 residues: CATSRSGDGAYEQYF. The DNA of the CDR3 is TGTGCCACCAGCAGATCGGGGGACGGAGCCTACGAGCAGTACTTC.

J is TRBJ1-2 and V is TRBV2; D gene ambiguous. Trimming took 6 bases from V and 4 from J, leaving 6 bases between them. CDR1 is SNHLY, CDR2 FYNNEI, per germline. The CDR3 is 11 amino acids. CDR3 protein: CASRQSYGYTF. The CDR3 bases are TGTGCCAGCAGACAGTCCTATGGCTACACCTTC. Full variable domain (remainder filled in from reference TRBV2 and TRBJ1-2): EPEVTQTPSHQVTQMGQEVILRCVPISNHLYFYWYRQILGQKVEFLVSFYNNEISEKSEIFDDQFSVERPDGSNFTLKIRSTKLEDSAMYFCASRQSYGYTFGSGTRLTVV.

The CDR3 region has the DNA TGTGCCAGCACGCCAATAGGGGCGAGCACTGAAGCTTTCTTT. Amino acid sequence: CASTPIGASTEAFF. V and J are TRBV11-2 and TRBJ1-1; D possibly corresponds to TRBD1 (5 bases). CDR1 SGHAT and CDR2 FQNNGV come from the germline V gene. The V end was cut by 7 bases, the J end by 4 bases, with 16 bases between. This CDR3 spans 14 amino acids.

This clone has just one count. The chain carries TRBV7-9 and TRBJ2-2; the D gene is possibly TRBD1 (6 bases). V was trimmed by 1 base and J by 0 bases, leaving 9 bases between them. The CDR3 extends over 16 amino acids. From germline, CDR1 is SEHNR and CDR2 FQNEAQ (reference sequence). The CDR3 nucleotides are TGTGCCAGCAGCTTAGGTAGGACAGCGAACACCGGGGAGCTGTTTTTT. Protein: CASSLGRTANTGELFF.

V usage is TRBV4-1 and J usage is TRBJ1-5; tentatively, D is TRBD1 (5 bases). Germline CDR1 reads MGHRA; CDR2 reads YSYEKL. The CDR3 is 14 residues long. V was cut by 6 bases and J by 6 bases, with 15 bases left in between. The CDR3 sequence: CASSINLQGQPQHF. The CDR3 DNA sequence: TGCGCCAGCAGTATAAATCTCCAGGGTCAGCCCCAGCATTTT.

The chain joins TRBV2 to TRBJ2-1, with 8 bases lining up with TRBD2. This CDR3 contains 16 residues. Germline values: CDR1 SNHLY, CDR2 FYNNEI. After removal of 4 bases from V and 0 bases from J, the junction contained 5 bases not matched to a gene. The CDR3: CASSARSGSSYNEQFF. The CDR3 DNA reads as TGTGCCAGCAGTGCGCGAAGCGGGAGCTCCTACAATGAGCAGTTCTTC.

Notes on this clone: The identical CDR3 is also encoded by other nucleotide sequences in the sample. This chain connects TRBV7-2 to TRBJ2-1; perhaps TRBD2 as D (6 bases). Germline CDR1 SGHTA, CDR2 FQGNSA. The length of the CDR3 is 13 residues. Trimming cost V 1 base and J 5 bases, with 6 bases left between them. The CDR3 coding sequence is TGTGCCAGCAGCTTAGGGAGGGACAATGAGCAGTTCTTC. Its translation is CASSLGRDNEQFF.